The entry that follows covers one T cell receptor (beta chain) sequence. Antigen unknown. TCRdb keeps only in-frame clones here, not all; method: immunoSEQ multiplex PCR. The sample includes about 15,000 clones, approximately 82% seen only once; the top ten take approximately 7.7%. The CDR3 has 15 residues. Germline values: CDR1 MNHNS, CDR2 SASEGT. Losses at the gene ends were 3 bases for V and 3 bases for J; bases not matched to a gene: 5. This sample is drawn from a study of brain metastases from non-small cell lung cancer. Study findings and constraints: Paired brain metastases and primary tumors largely shared TCR repertoires. Brain metastases had lower T-cell infiltration than primary tumors. In approximately 60% of brain metastases, T-cell clones were expanded compared with matched primary tumors.

This chain connects TRBV6-1 to TRBJ1-1; 9 bases are shared with TRBD1. The clonotype originates from a donor aged 40 or over with non-small cell lung cancer. The sample taken for sequencing was primary lung tumor tissue. CDR3: CASSDTGGGHTEAFF. The CDR3 DNA follows: TGTGCCAGCAGTGATACAGGGGGCGGTCACACTGAAGCTTTCTTT.